This T cell receptor beta chain was retrieved from a study of chemoradiotherapy in HPV16-positive cancers (dated by TCRdb to about 2022). With respect to the entire study: Using functional T-cell assays on cells from a couple of HPV16-positive patients, the researchers defined candidate HPV-specific T-cell clones and common TCR motifs. Next, the candidate HPV-specific TCRs and motifs were followed in TCR repertoires from under 95 patients with HPV-related cancers. The study asked whether T-cell immunity to the HPV oncoproteins E6 and E7 changes during chemoradiotherapy and whether this immunity affects survival.

CDR1 SGDLS and CDR2 YYNGEE were looked up in the germline V gene. The CDR3 runs 16 amino acids, cysteine and phenylalanine included. The sequence is cut down to CDR3 DNA, 48 bases in frame from base 1. Relative to germline, V is missing 4 bases and J is missing 0 bases, with 5 bases of the junction outside any gene match. Library preparation used the immunoSEQ multiplex PCR assay. TCRdb took over this immuneACCESS table, retaining in-frame rearrangements with V and J assigned. Such tables are incomplete; in checked studies, under half of the missing clones stem from an unresolved V gene, and the remainder is unexplained. Here the sample has about 5,600 clones; about 79% occur a single time. Of the sample, 8% to 9.5% is held by the ten largest clones. The paper as a whole reports these results and caveats: Expansion of candidate HPV-specific clones and E7-related TCR motifs was observed in the tumor microenvironment during treatment, whereas no such expansion was observed for non-HPV-specific T cells. The functional definition of HPV-specific T cells was derived from only a couple of HPV16-positive patients, and the survival association was reported for HPV16-positive patients. Improved recurrence-free survival in HPV16-positive patients was associated with expansion of HPV-responsive T cells during chemoradiotherapy.

Regarding this clone: Its antigen is currently not known. No quality values exist for individual bases; no much larger clone is one base distant.

Because repertoires were sampled repeatedly during chemoradiotherapy, clonal expansion in the tumor microenvironment could be followed. The sequences come from tumor tissue, collected from a patient who underwent chemoradiotherapy. This receptor was taken from a human donor with HPV-associated anogenital cancer. The chain is assembled from TRBV9 and TRBJ2-2, with 8 middle bases fitting TRBD2. Read as DNA, the sequence is TGTGCCAGCAGCCCACGGGGGGGCCCGAACACCGGGGAGCTGTTTTTT. Translated, it gives CASSPRGGPNTGELFF.